These 28 T cell receptor beta chains share one sample of origin, sequenced in a study of blood T cells in healthy people across ages (dated by TCRdb to between 2015 and 2016). Library prep was done by 5' RACE. TCRdb lists the instrument as Illumina HiSeq 2500. A second PCR of 7 to 11 cycles was performed with a sample-barcoded 5' primer and a J-beta primer mix. The raw public reads went through TCRdb reprocessing: fastp at Q25, MiXCR clone calling, in-frame beta chains kept. Each entry merges the rows of one CDR3 protein and shows their most common DNA and genes. A total of about 1.5 million distinct CDR3 sequences appear in this sample, less than 45% of them only once. The top ten constitute approximately 4.1% of the sample. The source material was blood. These receptors were collected from a woman aged 18 to 35 in good health.

CDR3 amino acids: CASSPTMDGQFF. CDR3 sequence (DNA): TGTGCCAGCTCACCAACTATGGATGGGCAGTTCTTC. The rearrangement uses TRBV18 and TRBJ2-1; D remains unclear. CDR1 KGHSH and CDR2 LQKENI come from the germline V gene. V was clipped by 2 bases and J by 12 bases, with 11 bases between them. The CDR3 length is 12 residues.

In its sample, this clonotype was seen a few times. The J gene is TRBJ2-7, the V gene TRBV5-1; D remains ambiguous. Germline assignment: CDR1 SGHRS and CDR2 YFSETQ. The CDR3 is made up of 15 amino acids. Trimming cost V 0 bases and J 6 bases, with 16 bases left between them. The CDR3 DNA follows: TGCGCCAGCAGCTTGGTTGAGGAGACGACTTCCGAGCAGTACTTC. Its translation is CASSLVEETTSEQYF.

The CDR3 DNA reads TGTGCCAGCAGTTACTCGAATGGTAGGGGCTTGGATAGCAATCAGCCCCAGCATTTT. Encoded protein: CASSYSNGRGLDSNQPQHF. This rearrangement joins TRBV6-2 or TRBV6-3 to TRBJ1-5; possibly TRBD1 for D (5 bases). The germline V gene has CDR1 MNHEY and CDR2 SVGEGT. The V end lost 0 bases, the J end lost 0 bases, and 18 bases lay between the germline ends. This CDR3 comprises 19 residues.

This clonotype was seen more than once but under ten times. The chain has TRBV20-1 and TRBJ2-1, with D uncertain. The V gene's germline CDR1 is DFQATT and CDR2 SNEGSKA (reference sequence). The CDR3 totals 17 residues. V lost 6 bases to trimming and J lost 3 bases, with 24 bases between them. CDR3 residues: CSALGQAYSTNYNEQFF. The CDR3 coding sequence is TGCAGTGCCTTAGGCCAAGCTTACTCGACCAACTACAATGAGCAGTTCTTC.

J is TRBJ1-5 and V is TRBV2; tentative D call: TRBD1 (5 bases). This CDR3 has 13 amino acids. V was clipped by 8 bases and J by 7 bases, with 15 bases between them. Germline V lookup: CDR1 SNHLY, CDR2 FYNNEI. CDR3 amino acids: CASSQESRQPQHF. The CDR3 bases are TGTGCCAGCTCACAGGAATCCAGGCAGCCCCAGCATTTT.

The chain has TRBV4-1 and TRBJ1-1, with TRBD1 matching 9 bases. J gave up 7 bases and V 2 bases, and 11 bases lay outside the gene matches. The length of the CDR3 is 16 residues. From germline, CDR1 is MGHRA and CDR2 YSYEKL. In DNA form, the CDR3 reads TGCGCCAGCAGCCAACCGCTCAGGACAGGGGAGGGTGAAGCTTTCTTT. Residues: CASSQPLRTGEGEAFF.

This clonotype was counted a few times. The chain couples TRBV28 to TRBJ1-6, with D unclear. Germline-derived CDR1 and CDR2 are MDHEN and SYDVKM. The CDR3 is 18 residues long. The V gene lost 1 base and the J gene lost 0 bases, with 13 bases spanning the gap. DNA of the CDR3: TGTGCCAGCAGTTTATACGCCAGGCGCCTCTCCTATAATTCACCCCTCCACTTT. As protein: CASSLYARRLSYNSPLHF.

In this sample, this clonotype turned up once. The rearrangement uses TRBV20-1 and TRBJ2-7, with a possible D match to TRBD2 (6 bases). The CDR3 loop spans 13 amino acids. Germline CDR1 DFQATT, CDR2 SNEGSKA (reference sequence). V was pared by 4 bases and J by 7 bases, with 17 bases between. The CDR3 nucleotides are TGCAGTGCTACGCTCGGGAGTGGCAATGAGCAGTACTTC. Translating gives CSATLGSGNEQYF.

This clonotype was seen just once. This rearrangement joins TRBV7-8 to TRBJ2-3; 8 bases are shared with TRBD2. This CDR3 is 17 amino acids long. After removal of 3 bases from V and 0 bases from J, the junction contained 8 bases not matched to a gene. In germline, CDR1 is SGHVS, CDR2 FQNEAQ. The CDR3 nucleotides are TGTGCCAGCAGCTTCACAGCGGGGGCGGGGAGCACAGATACGCAGTATTTT. Its translation: CASSFTAGAGSTDTQYF.

The V call is TRBV4-2, the J call TRBJ2-1, with D hard to call. The CDR3 loop spans 13 amino acids. Trimming pared 1 base from V and 12 bases from J, leaving 13 bases between. In germline, CDR1 is LGHNA, CDR2 YNFKEQ. The CDR3 region is CASSQGNLERQFF. CDR3 nucleotide sequence: TGTGCCAGCAGCCAAGGTAATTTGGAGAGGCAGTTCTTC.

V gene TRBV11-3 combines with J gene TRBJ2-3, with D possibly TRBD2 on 5 matching bases. Per germline, CDR1 SGHNT and CDR2 YENEEA. The CDR3 length is 14 residues. V was cut by 1 base and J by 4 bases, with 9 bases left in between. The CDR3 coding sequence is TGTGCCAGCAGCTTAGCGGGGATCGCAGATACGCAGTATTTT. Amino acids: CASSLAGIADTQYF.

The genes are TRBV3-1 and TRBJ1-5; TRBD1 agrees at 10 bases. V was pared by 2 bases and J by 6 bases, with 13 bases of the junction left unmatched. The length of the CDR3 is 18 residues. Per the germline V gene, CDR1 is LGHDT and CDR2 is YNNKEL (reference sequence). DNA for the CDR3: TGTGCCAGCAGCCAAAGATTGGGGAGACAGGGGGCGTCTCAGCCCCAGCATTTT. Amino acids: CASSQRLGRQGASQPQHF.

The chain links TRBV7-9 to TRBJ1-1; D remains unclear. This CDR3 has 15 residues. Germline lookup yields CDR1 SEHNR and CDR2 FQNEAQ (reference sequence). The ends were cut back, 0 bases at V and 3 bases at J, with 11 bases in the middle. The CDR3 reads CASSLAFSMDTEAFF. CDR3 sequence (DNA): TGTGCCAGCAGCTTAGCGTTCTCCATGGACACTGAAGCTTTCTTT.

The V and J genes are TRBV27 and TRBJ2-7; possible D gene TRBD1, 6 bases. Germline V CDR1 and CDR2: MNHEY, SMNVEV (reference sequence). The CDR3 is 14 residues long. Between the trimmed V and J ends, which lost 6 bases and 5 bases, there was a span of 17 bases. CDR3 loop: CASSFRGRGHEQYF. Here the CDR3 DNA reads TGTGCCAGCAGCTTCCGTGGCAGGGGCCACGAGCAGTACTTC.

This clonotype appeared a few times. The J gene is TRBJ2-1, the V gene TRBV5-1; D remains ambiguous. The CDR3 length is 15 residues. The germline V gene encodes CDR1 SGHRS and CDR2 YFSETQ. Between the trimmed V and J ends, which lost 4 bases and 4 bases, there was a span of 15 bases. The CDR3 bases are TGCGCCAGCAGCCCGCATACACTTTCTTACAATGAGCAGTTCTTC. Its protein product is CASSPHTLSYNEQFF.

The CDR3 DNA is TGTGCCAGCAGTTTTGGGGCCTCGAACACTGAAGCTTTCTTT. Amino acids: CASSFGASNTEAFF. This chain joins TRBV27 and TRBJ1-1; possibly TRBD1 for D (5 bases). This CDR3 comprises 14 residues. Germline assignment: CDR1 MNHEY and CDR2 SMNVEV (reference sequence). The ends were cut back, 3 bases at V and 1 base at J, with 9 bases in the middle.

This clonotype was seen only a few times. The chain combines TRBV27 with TRBJ2-7, with unresolved D. Trimming pared 6 bases from V and 3 bases from J, leaving 15 bases between. The germline V gene encodes CDR1 MNHEY and CDR2 SMNVEV (reference sequence). CDR3 size: 14 residues. The CDR3 region has the DNA TGTGCCAGCAGACCCACGAGGTTGGGCTACGAGCAGTACTTC. Translating it yields CASRPTRLGYEQYF.

This clonotype was counted a few times. The rearrangement links TRBV4-3 to TRBJ2-1; D may be TRBD1 (6 bases). The germline gives CDR1 LGHNA, CDR2 YSLEER. The CDR3 contains 16 residues. Deletions cut 4 bases from V and 3 bases from J, with 16 bases between. The CDR3 sequence: CASSPYRDTFYNEQFF. As DNA, the CDR3 is TGCGCCAGCAGCCCATACCGGGACACTTTCTACAATGAGCAGTTCTTC.

The gene calls are TRBV12-3 or TRBV12-4 and TRBJ1-2; maybe TRBD1 (5 bases). Trimming removed 6 bases at V and 6 bases at J, with 17 bases between. The CDR3 extends over 14 amino acids. This CDR3 reads CASSWAGTYDGYTF. DNA for the CDR3: TGTGCCAGCAGCTGGGCAGGGACCTATGATGGCTACACCTTC.

The chain recombines TRBV20-1 with TRBJ2-3, with D possibly TRBD1 on 6 matching bases. The germline V gene has CDR1 DFQATT and CDR2 SNEGSKA (reference sequence). V was cut by 4 bases and J by 12 bases, with 17 bases left in between. The length of the CDR3 is 12 residues. CDR3 sequence (DNA): TGCAGTGCTAAAGACAGGCCCCTGTTCCAGTATTTT. As protein: CSAKDRPLFQYF.

As concerns this clonotype: One end of the junction fails to match germline, which may point to a read error. The chain carries TRBV4-3 and TRBJ2-3; 7 bases line up with TRBD2. The CDR3 has 16 residues. Germline V gene sequence: CDR1 LGHNA, CDR2 YSLEER. CDR3 coding DNA: TGCGCCAGCAGCCTTTACTCGGGGGGTCTGACAGATACGAAGTATTTT. Translating it yields CASSLYSGGLTDTKYF.

The chain has TRBV3-1 and TRBJ1-2; no clear D. In germline, CDR1 is LGHDT, CDR2 YNNKEL (reference sequence). The CDR3 runs 16 residues. The V gene lost 0 bases and the J gene lost 7 bases, with 18 bases spanning the gap. CDR3 DNA: TGTGCCAGCAGCCAAGAGGCCCCCCTCATAGGAGGTGGCTACACCTTC. Its protein product is CASSQEAPLIGGGYTF. Supplemented by reference TRBV3-1 and TRBJ1-2, the full variable domain reads DTAVSQTPKYLVTQMGNDKSIKCEQNLGHDTMYWYKQDSKKFLKIMFSYNNKELIINETVPNRFSPKSPDKAHLNLHINSLELGDSAVYFCASSQEAPLIGGGYTFGSGTRLTVV.

V is TRBV10-3 and J is TRBJ2-7, with TRBD2 identical over 7 bases. Trimming cost V 3 bases and J 3 bases; bases outside gene matches: 8. The CDR3 runs 15 residues. Germline-derived CDR1 and CDR2 are ENHRY and SYGVKD. CDR3 DNA sequence: TGTGCCATCAGTGATGAAGGACTAGGGCACTACGAGCAGTACTTC. Protein product: CAISDEGLGHYEQYF.

CDR3 coding DNA: TGTGCCAGCAGCCCCGTGGCGGACTACTATGGCTACACCTTC. Amino acids: CASSPVADYYGYTF. V usage is TRBV6-5 and J usage is TRBJ1-2; no firm D call. The V end lost 6 bases, the J end lost 3 bases, and 14 bases lay between the germline ends. The CDR3 totals 14 residues. CDR1 is MNHEY, CDR2 SVGAGI, per germline.

This clonotype has a count of ten or more. V is TRBV29-1 and J is TRBJ2-1; tentative D call: TRBD2 (5 bases). The CDR3 totals 13 residues. Germline lookup yields CDR1 SQVTM and CDR2 ANQGSEA. Trimming took 4 bases from V and 2 from J, leaving 9 bases between them. CDR3 in amino acids: CSVGAGAYNEQFF. DNA of the CDR3: TGCAGCGTTGGTGCGGGCGCCTACAATGAGCAGTTCTTC.

V usage is TRBV2 and J usage is TRBJ1-5; no reliable D call. With 3 bases removed from V and 5 bases from J, the gap between germline ends came to 14 bases. Germline loops: CDR1 SNHLY, CDR2 FYNNEI. CDR3 size: 15 residues. CDR3 loop: CASSEVRGAYQPQHF. As DNA, the CDR3 is TGTGCCAGCAGTGAGGTCCGCGGAGCCTATCAGCCCCAGCATTTT.

This CDR3 is CASKTSGAYEQFF. CDR3 nucleotide sequence: TGCGCCAGCAAGACTAGCGGGGCGTATGAGCAGTTCTTC. The J gene is TRBJ2-1, the V gene TRBV10-2, with 11 bases aligning to TRBD2. This CDR3 contains 13 residues. Germline CDR1 WSHSY, CDR2 SAAADI. Trimming at V came to 7 bases and at J to 8 bases, leaving 4 bases not matched to a gene.

CDR3 nucleotides: TGCAGTGCTAGAGATTGGCAGGGGGCCTACGAGCAGTACTTC. It yields the protein CSARDWQGAYEQYF. The rearrangement links TRBV20-1 to TRBJ2-5; 7 positions match TRBD1. Near its end, the DNA agrees better with TRBJ2-7, so the J call may be wrong. Germline CDR1 reads DFQATT; CDR2 reads SNEGSKA (reference sequence). This CDR3 has 14 amino acids.